One T cell receptor beta chain is described in this entry. This sample was included in a study of blood T cell repertoires in COVID-19. The wider study: From T cells, B-cell-depleted T cells, or PBMCs came the material, which was cDNA or gDNA.

Individuals aged 18 to 89 years were recruited from about two dozen US areas. Sequencing was performed with immunoSEQ multiplex PCR; in TCRdb, only in-frame clones are kept and a portion is missing. The table has around 54,000 clones, 60% to 80% seen once. This sequence was found in a woman in her 50s with acute COVID-19. The material sequenced was PBMCs or T cells enriched from blood (not recorded which).

CDR3: CASRPRQGNTGELFF. CDR3 nucleotides: TGTGCCAGCAGACCCCGACAGGGGAACACCGGGGAGCTGTTTTTT. This chain links TRBV11-3 with TRBJ2-2; 7 nucleotides agree with TRBD1. V lost 6 bases, J lost 1 base, and 5 bases stayed unmatched. This CDR3 contains 15 residues. CDR1 is SGHNT and CDR2 is YENEEA in the germline V gene.